This TCR beta chain is from a study of radiotherapy plus CTLA-4 blockade in lung cancer. About the research overall: Objective responses occurred in about 17% of patients; around 30% had disease control.

A remark on this clone: Its target is unknown.

Findings of the study overall: Clones of tumor-derived TCRs expanded in blood after radiotherapy plus ipilimumab. Among reported predictors of response, early blood T cell clone dynamics with interferon-beta performed best.

Only in-frame clones appear in the TCRdb table, and some are missing; sequencing was by immunoSEQ multiplex PCR. Altogether about 60,000 clones are present, approximately 65% being singletons, with the ten largest covering roughly 8.7%. Focal radiation and CTLA-4 blockade (ipilimumab) were tested in chemo-refractory metastatic non-small-cell lung cancer patients. The origin of this receptor is a human donor with non-small cell lung cancer whose response to radiotherapy plus ipilimumab could not be evaluated. The input for sequencing was peripheral blood, taken from a patient treated with radiotherapy plus ipilimumab.

DNA of the CDR3: TGTGCCAGCAGCTTGCAGGGATTTTCGGACACTGAAGCTTTCTTT. This translates into CASSLQGFSDTEAFF. J is TRBJ1-1 and V is TRBV7-6; D possibly corresponds to TRBD1 (5 bases). From germline, CDR1 is SGHVS and CDR2 FNYEAQ. The V end lost 3 bases, the J end lost 3 bases, and 14 bases lay between the germline ends. CDR3 length equals 15 residues. Drawing the rest from reference TRBV7-6 and TRBJ1-1, the complete variable domain is GAGVSQSPRYKVTKRGQDVALRCDPISGHVSLYWYRQALGQGPEFLTYFNYEAQQDKSGLPNDRFSAERPEGSISTLTIQRTEQRDSAMYRCASSLQGFSDTEAFFGQGTRLTVV.